This TCR beta chain originates from a study of OX40 agonist ivuxolimab in advanced cancers. Study information: Eligibility rules accepted prior anti-PD-1, anti-PD-L1 or anti-CTLA-4 therapy, and 30% to 40% had some.

The data were produced by immunoSEQ multiplex PCR, yet TCRdb's version contains in-frame clones alone and is incomplete. The table includes about 110,000 clones, under 95% detected once. Germline CDR1 reads SGHAT; CDR2 reads FQNNGV. The length of the CDR3 is 12 residues. Trimming pared 3 bases from V and 7 bases from J, leaving 7 bases between. Autoimmune disease history or systemic immunosuppression led to patients being barred. The clonotype was recovered from an adult with an advanced solid tumor such as melanoma, head and neck, liver or kidney cancer. J is TRBJ2-1 and V is TRBV11-2; no clear D. The sequencing here drew on CD4+ or CD8+ T cells sorted from blood, taken in a trial of the OX40 agonist ivuxolimab. CDR3 nucleotides: TGTGCCAGCAGCTTGAGAGAGAATGAGCAGTTCTTC. Encoded protein: CASSLRENEQFF. The entire variable domain, with the rest obtained from reference TRBV11-2 and TRBJ2-1, is as follows: EAGVAQSPRYKIIEKRQSVAFWCNPISGHATLYWYQQILGQGPKLLIQFQNNGVVDDSQLPKDRFSAERLKGVDSTLKIQPAKLEDSAVYLCASSLRENEQFFGPGTRLTVL.